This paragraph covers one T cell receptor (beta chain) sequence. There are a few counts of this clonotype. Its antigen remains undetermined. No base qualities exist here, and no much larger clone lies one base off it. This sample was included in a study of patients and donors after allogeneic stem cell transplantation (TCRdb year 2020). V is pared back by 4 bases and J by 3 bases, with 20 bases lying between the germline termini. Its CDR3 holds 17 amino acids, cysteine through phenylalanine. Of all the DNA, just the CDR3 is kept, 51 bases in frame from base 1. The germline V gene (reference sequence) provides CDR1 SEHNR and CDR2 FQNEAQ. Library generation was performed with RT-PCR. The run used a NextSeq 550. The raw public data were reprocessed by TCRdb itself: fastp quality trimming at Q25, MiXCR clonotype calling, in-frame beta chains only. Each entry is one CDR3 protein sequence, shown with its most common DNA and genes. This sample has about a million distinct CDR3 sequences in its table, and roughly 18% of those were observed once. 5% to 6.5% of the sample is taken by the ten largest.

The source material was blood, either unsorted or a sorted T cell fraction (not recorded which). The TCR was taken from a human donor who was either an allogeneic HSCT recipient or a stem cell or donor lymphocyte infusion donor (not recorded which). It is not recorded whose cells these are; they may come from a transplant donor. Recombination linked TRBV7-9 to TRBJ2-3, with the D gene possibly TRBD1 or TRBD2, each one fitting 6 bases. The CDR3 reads CASSSLRKGGPTDTQYF. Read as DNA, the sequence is TGTGCCAGCAGCTCGCTCCGAAAGGGGGGACCAACAGATACGCAGTATTTT.